A single sample gave rise to the 16 T cell receptor beta chains below, sequenced in a study of shared clonotypes between healthy human individuals. TCRdb's table, derived via immunoSEQ multiplex PCR, lists solely in-frame clones and lacks some. The sample has around 980,000 clones, approximately 80% seen once; the top ten hold roughly 0.65%. Sequenced input: memory CD4+ T cells from PBMCs. The subset was: CD45RA-negative fraction. The receptors shown here come from a young man in good health. Some clones in this sample may be carry-over from other donors' samples.

V usage is TRBV10-3 and J usage is TRBJ1-3; 12 nucleotides align to TRBD1. Trimming took 7 bases from V and 3 from J; bases not matched to a gene: 7. CDR1 ENHRY and CDR2 SYGVKD come from the germline V gene. The CDR3 is made up of 16 amino acids. The DNA for the CDR3 is TGTGCCATCACAGCCGGGACAGGGGGCGGTGGAAACACCATATATTTT. This encodes CAITAGTGGGGNTIYF.

The genes are TRBV19 and TRBJ2-5; TRBD2 aligns across 12 bases. With 5 bases clipped from V and 0 bases from J, the junction kept 4 bases outside the gene matches. CDR1 is LNHDA and CDR2 is SQIVND in the germline V gene (reference sequence). CDR3 size: 16 residues. CDR3 amino acids: CASSSGLAGYQETQYF. The CDR3, as DNA: TGTGCCAGTAGTTCGGGACTAGCGGGTTACCAAGAGACCCAGTACTTC.

This clone occurred once. The chain recombines TRBV6-6 with TRBJ2-7, with D unresolved. The CDR3 sequence is 12 residues long. V was shortened by 5 bases and J by 5 bases, with 10 bases between the two germline ends. Looked up from germline, CDR1 is MNHNY and CDR2 is SVGAGI (reference sequence). CDR3 sequence (DNA): TGTGCCAGCAGTAGACATTCCGACGAGCAGTACTTC. Translated, it gives CASSRHSDEQYF.

The chain uses TRBV19 and TRBJ2-2; D possibly corresponds to TRBD2 (7 bases). The CDR3 extends over 15 amino acids. V was clipped by 5 bases and J by 4 bases, with 14 bases between them. Per the germline V gene, CDR1 is LNHDA and CDR2 is SQIVND (reference sequence). CDR3 amino acids: CASSRGALGTGELFF. The CDR3 nucleotides are TGTGCCAGTAGTCGGGGGGCATTGGGCACCGGGGAGCTGTTTTTT.

A remark on this clone: A much larger clone lies one base from this, so it may be a read error. This CDR3 is also generated by other DNA sequences in the sample. CDR3 in DNA: TGTGCCAGCAGCTTAGTTTTTGGTTTTAGAGACTCATCCCCAACTAATGAAAAACTGTTCTTT. As protein: CASSLVFGFRDSSPTNEKLFF. V is TRBV7-8 and J is TRBJ1-4; D unresolved. Germline V gene sequence: CDR1 SGHVS, CDR2 FQNEAQ. The CDR3 is made up of 21 amino acids. Complete variable domain (other parts from reference TRBV7-8 and TRBJ1-4): GAGVSQSPRYKVAKRGQDVALRCDPISGHVSLFWYQQALGQGPEFLTYFQNEAQLDKSGLPSDRFFAERPEGSVSTLKIQRTQQEDSAVYLCASSLVFGFRDSSPTNEKLFFGSGTQLSVL.

Concerning this clone itself: Other DNA sequences in the same sample also yield this CDR3. This rearrangement joins TRBV30 to TRBJ2-7; the match to TRBD2 covers 7 bases. V dropped 0 bases and J dropped 10; count of bases not matched to a gene: 9. This CDR3 is 13 amino acids long. The V gene's germline CDR1 is GTSNPN and CDR2 SVGIG (reference sequence). CDR3 nucleotide sequence: TGTGCCTGGAGTGTGACGGGGGGTTCGGGCCAGTACTTC. It translates to CAWSVTGGSGQYF.

This chain uses TRBV6-1 with TRBJ2-6, with D possibly TRBD2 on 5 matching bases. Trimming removed 11 bases from V and 4 bases from J, with 15 bases in between. Germline CDR1 is MNHNS and CDR2 is SASEGT. The CDR3 runs to 14 residues. As DNA, the CDR3 is TGTGCCCTGAGGGATAGGGAGGGGGCCAACGTCCTGACTTTC. Translation: CALRDREGANVLTF.

The V gene is TRBV4-1, the J gene TRBJ1-2, with D unresolved. The CDR3 runs to 14 residues. Germline V CDR1 and CDR2: MGHRA, YSYEKL. With 2 bases removed from V and 3 bases from J, the gap between germline ends came to 10 bases. CDR3 sequence: CASSQSNGYYGYTF. CDR3 nucleotide sequence: TGCGCCAGCAGCCAAAGTAATGGGTACTATGGCTACACCTTC.

The chain combines TRBV11-3 with TRBJ2-3, with 9 nucleotides matching TRBD1. V dropped 2 bases and J dropped 3; count of bases not matched to a gene: 6. Germline V gives CDR1 SGHNT, CDR2 YENEEA. The CDR3 is 16 residues long. CDR3 nucleotide sequence: TGTGCCAGCAGCTTAATGGGACAGGGTGGAACAGATACGCAGTATTTT. This codes for CASSLMGQGGTDTQYF.

This clone came up a few times. The J gene is TRBJ2-2, the V gene TRBV18, with D perhaps TRBD2 (5 bases). The germline V gene encodes CDR1 KGHSH and CDR2 LQKENI. This CDR3 has 12 residues. The germline V and J ends were trimmed by 2 bases and 7 bases, with 5 bases remaining between them. The CDR3 DNA is TGTGCCAGCTCACCAGAGGGCGGGGAGCTGTTTTTT. Translating gives CASSPEGGELFF.

With respect to this clone: The sample contains more than one DNA sequence encoding this CDR3. This chain links TRBV28 with TRBJ2-7; D may be TRBD2 (5 bases). Germline V gene lookup returns CDR1 MDHEN and CDR2 SYDVKM. CDR3 length: 12 residues. The V and J ends lost 6 bases and 3 bases respectively, with 9 bases between them. CDR3 loop: CASSRLSYEQYF. In DNA, the CDR3 is TGTGCCAGCAGCCGACTAAGCTACGAGCAGTACTTC.

CDR3 nucleotide sequence: TGTGCCAGCCAGAGGCTTCTAGCCAAAAACATTCAGTACTTC. Translated: CASQRLLAKNIQYF. This chain connects TRBV28 to TRBJ2-4; D not resolved. Trimming pared 8 bases from V and 0 bases from J, leaving 11 bases between. The germline V gene has CDR1 MDHEN and CDR2 SYDVKM. The CDR3 has 14 amino acids.

The CDR3 coding sequence is TGTGCCAGCAGCGAGAGGATATTGGGATTCTCCTACGAGCAGTACTTC. It translates to CASSERILGFSYEQYF. V is TRBV5-5 and J is TRBJ2-7; D is ambiguous. The length of the CDR3 is 16 residues. The V end was cut by 4 bases, the J end by 0 bases, with 17 bases between. CDR1 and CDR2 from the germline V gene are SGHKS and YYEKEE (reference sequence).

This clone was found once. The J gene is TRBJ1-6, the V gene TRBV18; a weak D match, TRBD1 (6 bases). Germline CDR1 KGHSH, CDR2 LQKENI. V was pared by 2 bases and J by 9 bases, with 14 bases between. This CDR3 is built from 15 residues. In DNA form, the CDR3 reads TGTGCCAGCTCACCAGCGGGGGCCGAGGGTTCACCCCTCCACTTT. Amino acid sequence: CASSPAGAEGSPLHF.

V usage is TRBV10-1 and J usage is TRBJ2-3; 12 bases map to TRBD2. Germline V CDR1 and CDR2: WNHNN, SYGVQD (reference sequence). The CDR3 covers 16 residues. Trimming took 3 bases from V and 5 from J; bases not matched to a gene: 6. CDR3 residues: CASSDRLAGVKDTQYF. The CDR3 DNA follows: TGCGCCAGCAGTGATCGACTAGCGGGAGTGAAAGATACGCAGTATTTT.

This clone was seen just once. The chain couples TRBV28 to TRBJ2-1; D is perhaps TRBD1 (6 bases). Germline assignment: CDR1 MDHEN and CDR2 SYDVKM. Trimming removed 5 bases at V and 7 bases at J, with 15 bases between. This CDR3 is 14 amino acids long. The CDR3 protein is CASSRAVDRNEQFF. The CDR3 DNA follows: TGTGCCAGCAGTCGAGCCGTTGACAGGAATGAGCAGTTCTTC.